The clone carrying this T cell receptor (beta chain) was counted ten times or more. Its antigen is undetermined. The sample belongs to a study of CD8 T cells in ankylosing spondylitis. Notes on the study in general: Disease-associated clonotypes exhibited CD8+ identity and were relatively infrequent in peripheral blood. Several highly homologous variants made up a TCR beta motif, and this motif appeared characteristic of ankylosing spondylitis blood. Matched ankylosing spondylitis synovial fluid reportedly showed significant enrichment of disease-linked clones.

V was shortened by 1 base and J by 2 bases, with 8 bases between the two germline ends. This CDR3 has 14 residues. The V gene's germline CDR1 is SGHRS and CDR2 YFSETQ. MiXCR, run by TCRdb on the 5' RACE reads, gives a single entry per CDR3 protein. This sample has 250,000 or so distinct CDR3 sequences, with roughly a tenth found just once. The chain links TRBV5-1 to TRBJ2-3; D is unclear. The source material was blood, either unsorted or a sorted T cell fraction (not recorded which). This clonotype was obtained from a male donor with ankylosing spondylitis or in good health (not recorded which). The CDR3, as DNA: TGCGCCAGCAGCTTGACGCTCTACACAGATACGCAGTATTTT. Protein sequence: CASSLTLYTDTQYF.